This TCR beta chain comes out of a study of vaccination effects on CD4 cells after COVID-19. Overall study context: All study participants received two doses of BNT162b2 or mRNA-1273 vaccine. Samples were given by two convalescent patients 16 days and one week before vaccination. The study, taken as a whole, reports: There was marked clonal contraction among infection- and vaccine-induced clones late after vaccination.

A remark on this clone: Its specificity is not known.

Following 10 days of culture, CD4+ T cells were isolated. The protocol was immunoSEQ multiplex PCR, while the TCRdb copy is restricted to in-frame clones and leaves out a portion. The sample consists of 40,000 to 55,000 clones, approximately 81% of them appearing once. Germline V gene lookup returns CDR1 MNHNY and CDR2 SVGAGI (reference sequence). Trimming cost V 2 bases and J 3 bases, with 17 bases left between them. This CDR3 contains 16 residues. The sequences come from CD4+ T cells from PBMCs cultured without peptide, collected before COVID-19 vaccination. The rearrangement uses TRBV6-6 and TRBJ2-7; D may be TRBD2 (6 bases). The clonotype originates from a human donor who had a prior SARS-CoV-2 infection. The CDR3 coding sequence is TGTGCCAGCAGTTACGGGAGGAAGGGGTATGACTACGAGCAGTACTTC. Protein sequence: CASSYGRKGYDYEQYF.